This TCR beta chain was obtained from a study of blood T cell repertoires in COVID-19. Study details: Specimens from acute and convalescent COVID-19 originated in the United States, Italy and Spain. The analysed material was cDNA or gDNA that came from T cells, B-cell-depleted T cells, or PBMCs.

Two negative PCRs, clearance, or symptom resolution were required of recovered Cohort 3 donors. Sequencing was performed with immunoSEQ multiplex PCR; in TCRdb, only in-frame clones are kept and a portion is missing. The table lists 110,000 to 150,000 clones, around four fifths of them singletons. The germline V gene encodes CDR1 ENHRY and CDR2 SYGVKD. V was clipped by 5 bases and J by 4 bases, with 9 bases between them. The CDR3 runs 13 residues. The sequence derives from a woman between 40 and 50 years old who had recovered from COVID-19. The chain carries TRBV10-3 and TRBJ2-1; TRBD1 might be the D (5 bases). The source material was PBMCs or T cells enriched from blood (not recorded which). The CDR3 sequence: CAISTDKYNEQFF. The CDR3 nucleotides read TGTGCCATCAGTACGGACAAATACAATGAGCAGTTCTTC.